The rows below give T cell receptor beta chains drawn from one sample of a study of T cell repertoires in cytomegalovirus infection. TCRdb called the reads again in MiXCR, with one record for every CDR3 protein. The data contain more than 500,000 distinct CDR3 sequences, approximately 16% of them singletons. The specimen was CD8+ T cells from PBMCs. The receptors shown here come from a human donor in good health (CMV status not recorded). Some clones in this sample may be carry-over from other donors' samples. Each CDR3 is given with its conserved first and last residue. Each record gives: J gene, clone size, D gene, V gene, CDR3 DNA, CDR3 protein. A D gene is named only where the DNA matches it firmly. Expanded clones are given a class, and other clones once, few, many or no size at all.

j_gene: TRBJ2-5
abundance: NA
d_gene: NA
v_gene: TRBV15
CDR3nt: TGTGCCACCAGCAGATCTCCACCCCAGGGGTCGGAGACCCAGTACTTC
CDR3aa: CATSRSPPQGSETQYF

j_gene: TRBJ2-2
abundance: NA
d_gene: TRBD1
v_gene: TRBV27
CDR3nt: TGTGCCAGCAGTCACGGGGACAGGCTAGACACCGGGGAGCTGTTTTTT
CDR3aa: CASSHGDRLDTGELFF

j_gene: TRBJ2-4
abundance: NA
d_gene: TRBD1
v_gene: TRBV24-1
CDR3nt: TGTGCCACCAGTGGAGGGGGCGCCAAAAACATTCAGTACTTC
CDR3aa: CATSGGGAKNIQYF

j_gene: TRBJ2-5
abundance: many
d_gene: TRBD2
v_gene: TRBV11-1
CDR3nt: TGTGCCAGCAGCCACCTGCCGGGACGCTGGACTAGCGGGCCTGAAGAGACCCAGTACTTC
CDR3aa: CASSHLPGRWTSGPEETQYF

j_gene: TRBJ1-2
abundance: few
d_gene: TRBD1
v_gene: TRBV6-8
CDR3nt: TGTGCCAGCAGACCCCAGGACAGGGGGCGAGGAGGCTACACCTTC
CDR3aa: CASRPQDRGRGGYTF

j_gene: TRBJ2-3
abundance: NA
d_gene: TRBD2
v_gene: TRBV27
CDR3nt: TGTGCCAGCGCCCCGCCCGGGGCGGGAGTGGCAGATACGCAGTATTTT
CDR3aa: CASAPPGAGVADTQYF

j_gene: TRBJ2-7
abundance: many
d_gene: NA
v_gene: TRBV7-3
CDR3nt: TGTGCCAGCAGCCCCGACGGTCAGCTCCTACGAGGGCAGTACTTC
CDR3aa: CASSPDGQLLRGQYF

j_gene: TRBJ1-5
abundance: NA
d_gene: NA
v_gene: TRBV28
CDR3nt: TGTGCCAGCAGTTGGGGGACGGAACCCAGGAAGCCCCAGCATTTT
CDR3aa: CASSWGTEPRKPQHF

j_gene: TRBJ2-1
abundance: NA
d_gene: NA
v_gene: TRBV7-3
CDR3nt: TGTGCCAGCATCTCACCGCACAGGGACCATTACAATGAGCAGTTCTTC
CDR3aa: CASISPHRDHYNEQFF

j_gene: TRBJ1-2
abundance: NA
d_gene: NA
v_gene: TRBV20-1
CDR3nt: TGCAGTGCTAGTACGAGGGAGAAAGGATATGGCTACACCTTC
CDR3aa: CSASTREKGYGYTF

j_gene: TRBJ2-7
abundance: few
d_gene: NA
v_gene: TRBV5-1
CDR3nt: TGCGCCAGCAGCCACGGGCAGGGGATCAACGAGCAGTACTTC
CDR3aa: CASSHGQGINEQYF

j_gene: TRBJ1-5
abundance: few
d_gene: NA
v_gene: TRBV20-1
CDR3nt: TGCAGTGCTAGAGATTGGGGAACAGCGAATCAGCCCCAGCATTTT
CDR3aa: CSARDWGTANQPQHF

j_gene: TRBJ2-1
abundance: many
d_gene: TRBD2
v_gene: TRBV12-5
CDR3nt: TGTGCTAGTGGTTTGTTCCCGCCGGGACTAGCTCTCCATGAGCAGTTCTTC
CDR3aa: CASGLFPPGLALHEQFF

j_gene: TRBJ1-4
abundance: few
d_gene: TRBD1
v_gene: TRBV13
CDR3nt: TGTGCCAGCAGCTCGGGGACAGGCAGGCCTAATGAAAAACTGTTTTTT
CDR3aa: CASSSGTGRPNEKLFF

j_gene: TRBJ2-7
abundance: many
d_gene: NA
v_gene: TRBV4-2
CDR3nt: TGTGCCAGCAGCCAAGAATTCCGCAACTCCTACGAGCAGTACTTC
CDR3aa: CASSQEFRNSYEQYF

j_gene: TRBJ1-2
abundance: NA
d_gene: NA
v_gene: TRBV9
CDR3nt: TGTGCCAGCAGCGAGGGCCTCCGGGGCTACACCTTC
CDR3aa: CASSEGLRGYTF

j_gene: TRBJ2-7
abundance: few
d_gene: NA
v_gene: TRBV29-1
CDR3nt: TGCAGCGTTGTAGCTAGCTCCTACGAGCAGTACTTC
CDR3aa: CSVVASSYEQYF

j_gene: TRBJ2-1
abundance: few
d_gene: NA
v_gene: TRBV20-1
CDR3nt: TGCAGTGCTAGAGATCGAAGAGCACAGGGGAGGAATGAGCAGTTCTTC
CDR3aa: CSARDRRAQGRNEQFF

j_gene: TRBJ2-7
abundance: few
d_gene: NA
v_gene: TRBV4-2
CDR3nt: TGTGCCAGCAGCCAAGACTTTATAGGGTCCTACGAGCAGTACTTC
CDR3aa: CASSQDFIGSYEQYF

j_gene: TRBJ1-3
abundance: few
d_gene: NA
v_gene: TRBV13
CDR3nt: TGTGCCAGCAGCGCACAGGGTCGTGCAGACACCATATATTTT
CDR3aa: CASSAQGRADTIYF

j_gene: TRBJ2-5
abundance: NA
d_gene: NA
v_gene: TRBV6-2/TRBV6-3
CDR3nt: TGTGCCAGCAGTTATGGCCTCTCTGGGGAGACCCAGTACTTC
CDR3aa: CASSYGLSGETQYF

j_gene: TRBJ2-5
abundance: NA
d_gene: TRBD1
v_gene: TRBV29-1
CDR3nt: TGCAGCATGGGGGGACAGGGGGCTTTTGGATCTAGAGAGACCCAGTACTTC
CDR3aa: CSMGGQGAFGSRETQYF

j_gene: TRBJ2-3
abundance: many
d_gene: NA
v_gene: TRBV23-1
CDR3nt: TGCGCCAGCAGTCATAAACTCGTAGAGGCAGATACGCAGTATTTT
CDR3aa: CASSHKLVEADTQYF

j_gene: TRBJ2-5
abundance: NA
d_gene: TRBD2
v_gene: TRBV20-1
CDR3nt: TGCAGTGCTAGAGAGCTTCTTGCGGGAGCCAACCGTGAGACCCAGTACTTC
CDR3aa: CSARELLAGANRETQYF

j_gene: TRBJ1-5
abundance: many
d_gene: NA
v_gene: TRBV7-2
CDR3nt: TGTGCCAGCTCCGCGGGTTCCTATAGCAATCAGCCCCAGCATTTT
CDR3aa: CASSAGSYSNQPQHF

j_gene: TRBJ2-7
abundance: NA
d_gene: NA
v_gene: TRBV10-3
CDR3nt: TGTGCCATCAGGGGCCTAAGCTCCTACGAGCAGTACTTC
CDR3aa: CAIRGLSSYEQYF

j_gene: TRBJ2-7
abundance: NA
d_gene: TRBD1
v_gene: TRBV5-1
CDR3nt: TGCGCCAGCAGCCCAGGGACAGGGGATCCCTACGAGCAGTACTTC
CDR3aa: CASSPGTGDPYEQYF

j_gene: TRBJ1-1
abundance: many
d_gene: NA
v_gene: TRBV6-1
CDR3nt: TGTGCCAGCAGTGACTGGCAGCGGGGGGGGATGAACACTGAAGCTTTCTTT
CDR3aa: CASSDWQRGGMNTEAFF

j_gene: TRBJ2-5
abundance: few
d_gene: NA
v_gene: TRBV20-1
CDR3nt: TGCAGTGCTAGACCAAGACTGGGCCAAGAGACCCAGTACTTC
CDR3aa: CSARPRLGQETQYF

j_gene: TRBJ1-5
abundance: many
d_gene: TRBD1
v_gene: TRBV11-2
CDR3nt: TGTGCCAGCAGCTTAGGTACAGGGGGGGACAATCAGCCCCAGCATTTT
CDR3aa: CASSLGTGGDNQPQHF

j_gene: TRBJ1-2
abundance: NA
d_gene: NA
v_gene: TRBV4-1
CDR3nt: TGCGCCAGCAGCCAAGCACAGGACAGCTTCTATGGCTACACCTTC
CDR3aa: CASSQAQDSFYGYTF

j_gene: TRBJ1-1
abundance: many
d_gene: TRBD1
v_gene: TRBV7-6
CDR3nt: TGTGCCAGCACCCGTCTGTCAGGACAGGGGGATGGCACTGAAGCTTTCTTT
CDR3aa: CASTRLSGQGDGTEAFF

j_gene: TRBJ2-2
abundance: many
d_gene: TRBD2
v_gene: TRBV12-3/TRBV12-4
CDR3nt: TGTGCCAGCAGCTCTACTAGCGGGGGAGCCCAACGGGCCGGGGAGCTGTTTTTT
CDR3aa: CASSSTSGGAQRAGELFF